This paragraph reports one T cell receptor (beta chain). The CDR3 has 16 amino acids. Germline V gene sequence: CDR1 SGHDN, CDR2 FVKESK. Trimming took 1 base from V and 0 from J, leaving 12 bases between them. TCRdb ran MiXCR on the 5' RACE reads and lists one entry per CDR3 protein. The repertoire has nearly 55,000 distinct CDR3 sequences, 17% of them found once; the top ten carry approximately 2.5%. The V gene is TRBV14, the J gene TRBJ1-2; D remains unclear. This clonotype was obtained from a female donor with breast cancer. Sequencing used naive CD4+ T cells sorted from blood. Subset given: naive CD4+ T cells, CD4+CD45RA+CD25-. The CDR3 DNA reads TGTGCCAGCAGCCAAGGGGGTCCTGGAGCTAACTATGGCTACACCTTC. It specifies CASSQGGPGANYGYTF.